This is a list of T cell receptor beta chains from one sample in a study of cytomegalovirus exposure and HLA in healthy donors. Measured with immunoSEQ multiplex PCR; TCRdb has only the in-frame clones, and not every one. Here the sample spans more than 140,000 clones, about 88% being singletons. The source material was PBMCs. The origin of the receptors is a woman aged 18-30 years in good health and CMV-seropositive. Each CDR3 is given with its conserved first and last residue. Fields, in order: V gene, D gene, J gene, clone size, CDR3 protein, CDR3 DNA. D genes are given only for firm matches. Size is stated for part of the rows, as once, few or many counts, or as a class when the clone is expanded.

V: TRBV6-6; D: NA; J: TRBJ1-1; size: once; CDR3: CASTAASGYTEAFF; DNA: TGTGCCAGCACTGCCGCCTCCGGGTATACTGAAGCTTTCTTT
V: TRBV7-8; D: TRBD1; J: TRBJ2-7; size: NA; CDR3: CASSTDRAHEQYF; DNA: TGTGCCAGCAGCACAGACAGGGCCCACGAGCAGTACTTC
V: TRBV5-4; D: NA; J: TRBJ2-3; size: NA; CDR3: CASATLGDTQYF; DNA: TGTGCCAGCGCAACCCTAGGAGATACGCAGTATTTT
V: TRBV5-1; D: TRBD1; J: TRBJ2-7; size: NA; CDR3: CASKGKGALDDEQYF; DNA: TGCGCCAGCAAAGGAAAGGGGGCATTAGATGACGAGCAGTACTTC
V: TRBV6-5; D: NA; J: TRBJ2-5; size: NA; CDR3: CASSPRGRYQETQYF; DNA: TGTGCCAGCAGCCCCAGGGGTCGGTACCAAGAGACCCAGTACTTC
V: TRBV4-1; D: NA; J: TRBJ2-1; size: NA; CDR3: CASSRDAGTSNYNEQFF; DNA: TGCGCCAGCAGCCGAGATGCTGGGACTTCAAACTACAATGAGCAGTTCTTC
V: TRBV5-4; D: NA; J: TRBJ2-1; size: few; CDR3: CASPRRAERVNEQFF; DNA: TGTGCCAGCCCTCGAAGAGCGGAGAGAGTCAATGAGCAGTTCTTC
V: TRBV18; D: TRBD2; J: TRBJ2-7; size: NA; CDR3: CASSPGLAGVYEQYF; DNA: TGTGCCAGCTCACCCGGACTAGCGGGGGTCTACGAGCAGTACTTC
V: TRBV4-2; D: NA; J: TRBJ2-2; size: NA; CDR3: CASSPQSGGRTGELFF; DNA: TGTGCCAGCAGCCCGCAATCCGGGGGGCGCACCGGGGAGCTGTTTTTT
V: TRBV5-1; D: TRBD2; J: TRBJ2-1; size: NA; CDR3: CASSLYSASGAYNEQFF; DNA: TGCGCCAGCAGCTTGTATAGCGCTAGCGGCGCCTACAATGAGCAGTTCTTC
V: TRBV5-6; D: TRBD2; J: TRBJ2-7; size: NA; CDR3: CASSVVGLAEYEQYF; DNA: TGTGCCAGCAGCGTTGTGGGACTAGCGGAATACGAGCAGTACTTC
V: TRBV11-3; D: NA; J: TRBJ2-7; size: NA; CDR3: CASSLDRDTHPYF; DNA: TGTGCCAGCAGCTTAGACCGGGACACCCATCCGTACTTC
V: TRBV6-6; D: TRBD2; J: TRBJ2-5; size: NA; CDR3: CASSQLGTSLQETQYF; DNA: TGTGCCAGCAGTCAGCTAGGGACTAGCCTCCAAGAGACCCAGTACTTC
V: TRBV7-3; D: TRBD1; J: TRBJ2-1; size: NA; CDR3: CASRSSGTGYNEQFF; DNA: TGTGCCAGCAGGTCGTCCGGGACAGGCTACAATGAGCAGTTCTTC
V: TRBV27; D: TRBD1; J: TRBJ2-1; size: NA; CDR3: CASQFRQGLGNEQFF; DNA: TGTGCCAGTCAATTTAGACAGGGGTTAGGTAATGAGCAGTTCTTC
V: TRBV27; D: NA; J: TRBJ1-5; size: NA; CDR3: CASSSGRGHSNQPQHF; DNA: TGTGCCAGCAGTTCCGGGAGGGGACATAGCAATCAGCCCCAGCATTTT
V: TRBV2; D: NA; J: TRBJ2-1; size: NA; CDR3: CASSVFVGQDEQFF; DNA: TGTGCCAGCAGTGTGTTCGTGGGGCAGGATGAGCAGTTCTTC
V: TRBV6-1; D: NA; J: TRBJ1-1; size: once; CDR3: CASSDLGGTEAFF; DNA: TGTGCCAGCAGTGATCTGGGGGGCACTGAAGCTTTCTTT
V: TRBV9; D: TRBD2; J: TRBJ2-7; size: NA; CDR3: CASSVEALAGGREQYF; DNA: TGTGCCAGCAGCGTAGAAGCACTAGCGGGAGGAAGGGAGCAGTACTTC
V: TRBV28; D: TRBD1; J: TRBJ1-5; size: NA; CDR3: CASSDRGWSNQPQHF; DNA: TGTGCCAGCAGTGACAGGGGATGGAGCAATCAGCCCCAGCATTTT
V: TRBV7-2; D: NA; J: TRBJ2-7; size: NA; CDR3: CASSPAGTPAYEQYF; DNA: TGTGCCAGCAGCCCGGCCGGGACTCCCGCCTACGAGCAGTACTTC
V: TRBV7-7; D: TRBD2; J: TRBJ2-7; size: once; CDR3: CASSLASGSSYEQYF; DNA: TGTGCCAGCAGCTTGGCTAGCGGGAGTTCCTACGAGCAGTACTTC
V: TRBV4-1; D: NA; J: TRBJ2-7; size: NA; CDR3: CASSQGGLAGDYEQYF; DNA: TGCGCCAGCAGCCAAGGGGGGCTGGCGGGAGATTACGAGCAGTACTTC
V: TRBV2; D: NA; J: TRBJ2-7; size: NA; CDR3: CASSVAGSIGEQYF; DNA: TGTGCCAGCAGTGTGGCGGGTTCTATCGGGGAGCAGTACTTC
V: TRBV15; D: NA; J: TRBJ1-2; size: NA; CDR3: CATSPPTGIGGYTF; DNA: TGTGCCACCAGCCCTCCAACAGGGATCGGTGGCTACACCTTC
V: TRBV6-1; D: TRBD2; J: TRBJ2-2; size: NA; CDR3: CASCEREASGELFF; DNA: TGTGCCAGCTGCGAGCGGGAAGCGTCCGGGGAGCTGTTTTTT
V: TRBV6-5; D: TRBD1; J: TRBJ2-1; size: NA; CDR3: CASSPITGGNEQFF; DNA: TGTGCCAGCAGTCCTATCACAGGGGGCAATGAGCAGTTCTTC
V: TRBV6-1; D: TRBD2; J: TRBJ2-7; size: NA; CDR3: CATIAGAPYEQYF; DNA: TGTGCCACCATAGCGGGAGCGCCCTACGAGCAGTACTTC
V: TRBV9; D: NA; J: TRBJ2-7; size: NA; CDR3: CASSRSGEQYF; DNA: TGTGCCAGCAGCAGGTCGGGCGAGCAGTACTTC
V: TRBV7-6; D: TRBD2; J: TRBJ2-7; size: NA; CDR3: CASSPEREPYEQYF; DNA: TGTGCCAGCAGCCCCGAGCGGGAACCCTACGAGCAGTACTTC
V: TRBV25-1; D: TRBD1; J: TRBJ1-5; size: NA; CDR3: CASSDGGTGGPYQPQHF; DNA: TGTGCCAGCAGTGATGGAGGGACAGGGGGCCCGTATCAGCCCCAGCATTTT
V: TRBV30; D: NA; J: TRBJ2-7; size: NA; CDR3: CAWSVLSYEQYF; DNA: TGTGCCTGGAGTGTACTTTCCTACGAGCAGTACTTC
V: TRBV27; D: TRBD2; J: TRBJ2-7; size: NA; CDR3: CASSFSTGTSGRTYEQYF; DNA: TGTGCCAGCAGTTTCTCCACCGGGACTAGCGGGAGAACCTACGAGCAGTACTTC
V: TRBV12-5; D: TRBD2; J: TRBJ2-7; size: NA; CDR3: CASGTVGGTYEQYF; DNA: TGTGCTAGTGGAACCGTCGGGGGGACCTACGAGCAGTACTTC
V: TRBV4-2; D: NA; J: TRBJ2-4; size: NA; CDR3: CASSQGGENIQYF; DNA: TGTGCCAGCAGCCAAGGGGGGGAAAACATTCAGTACTTC